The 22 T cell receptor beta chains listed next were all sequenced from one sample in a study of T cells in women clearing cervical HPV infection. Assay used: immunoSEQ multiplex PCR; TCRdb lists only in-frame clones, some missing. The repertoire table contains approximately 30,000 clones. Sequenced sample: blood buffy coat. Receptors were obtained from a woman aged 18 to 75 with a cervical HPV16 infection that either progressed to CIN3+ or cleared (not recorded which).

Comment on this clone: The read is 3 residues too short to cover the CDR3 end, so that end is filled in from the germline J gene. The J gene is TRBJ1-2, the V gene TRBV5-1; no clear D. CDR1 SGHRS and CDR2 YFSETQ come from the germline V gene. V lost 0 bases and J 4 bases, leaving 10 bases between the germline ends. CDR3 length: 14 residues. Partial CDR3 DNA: TGCGCCAGCAGCTTGGGCCACAGCTCCTATGGC. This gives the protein CASSLGHSSYG. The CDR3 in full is CASSLGHSSYGYTF.

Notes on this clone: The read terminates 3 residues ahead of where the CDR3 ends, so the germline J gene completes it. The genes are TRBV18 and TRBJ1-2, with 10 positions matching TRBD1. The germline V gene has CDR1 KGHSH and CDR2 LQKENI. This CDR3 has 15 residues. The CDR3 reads CASSQAGQGVHDYTF. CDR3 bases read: TGTGCCAGCTCCCAAGCCGGACAGGGGGTCCACGAC.

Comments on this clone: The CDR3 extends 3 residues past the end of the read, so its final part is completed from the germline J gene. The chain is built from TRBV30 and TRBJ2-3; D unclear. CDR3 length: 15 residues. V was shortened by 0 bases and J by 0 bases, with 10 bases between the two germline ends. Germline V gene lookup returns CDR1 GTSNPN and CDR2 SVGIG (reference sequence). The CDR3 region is CAWSVGSSSTDTQYF. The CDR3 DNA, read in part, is TGTGCCTGGAGTGTAGGTTCCTCTAGCACAGATACG.

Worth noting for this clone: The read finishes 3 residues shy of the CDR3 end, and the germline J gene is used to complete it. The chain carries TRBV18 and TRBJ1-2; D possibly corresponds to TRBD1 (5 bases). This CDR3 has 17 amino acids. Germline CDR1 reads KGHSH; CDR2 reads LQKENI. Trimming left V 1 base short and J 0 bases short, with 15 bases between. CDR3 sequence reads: CASSPQYGDSANYGYTF. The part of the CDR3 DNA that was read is TGTGCCAGCTCACCACAGTACGGGGACTCAGCTAACTATGGC.

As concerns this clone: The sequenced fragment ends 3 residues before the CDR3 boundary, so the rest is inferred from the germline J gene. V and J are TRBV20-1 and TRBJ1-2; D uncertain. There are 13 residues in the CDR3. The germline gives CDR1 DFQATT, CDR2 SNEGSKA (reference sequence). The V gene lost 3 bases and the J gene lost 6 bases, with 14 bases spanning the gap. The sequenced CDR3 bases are TGCAGTGCTAGTTCAGTCTCAACCCATGGC. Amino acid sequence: CSASSVSTHG. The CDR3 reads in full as CSASSVSTHGYTF.

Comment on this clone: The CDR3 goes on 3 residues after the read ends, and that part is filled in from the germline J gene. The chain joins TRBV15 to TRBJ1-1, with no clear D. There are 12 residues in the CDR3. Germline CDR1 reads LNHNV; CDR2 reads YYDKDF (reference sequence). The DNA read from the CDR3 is TGTGCCACCAGCAAAAGCAAGCTAGCG. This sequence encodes CATSKSKLA. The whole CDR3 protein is CATSKSKLAAFF.

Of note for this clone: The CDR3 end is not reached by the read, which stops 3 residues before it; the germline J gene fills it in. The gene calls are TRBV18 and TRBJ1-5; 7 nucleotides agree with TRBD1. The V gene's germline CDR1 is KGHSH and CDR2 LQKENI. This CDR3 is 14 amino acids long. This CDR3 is CASLPTGITDPQHF. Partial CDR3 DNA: TGTGCCAGCTTACCGACAGGGATCACAGATCCC.

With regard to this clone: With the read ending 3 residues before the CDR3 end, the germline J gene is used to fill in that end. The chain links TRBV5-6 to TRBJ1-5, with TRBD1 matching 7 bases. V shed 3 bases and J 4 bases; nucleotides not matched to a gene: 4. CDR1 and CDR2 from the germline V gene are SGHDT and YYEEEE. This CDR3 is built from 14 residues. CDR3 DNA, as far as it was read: TGTGCCAGCAGCTACCGGGACAGTAATCAGCCC. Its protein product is CASSYRDSNQP. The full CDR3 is CASSYRDSNQPQHF.

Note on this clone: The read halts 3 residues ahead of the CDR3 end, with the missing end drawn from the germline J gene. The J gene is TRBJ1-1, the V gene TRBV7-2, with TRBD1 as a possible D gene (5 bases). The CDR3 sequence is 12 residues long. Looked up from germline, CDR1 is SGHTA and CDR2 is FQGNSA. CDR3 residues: CASSLELGLAFF. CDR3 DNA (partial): TGTGCCAGCAGCTTAGAATTGGGACTA.

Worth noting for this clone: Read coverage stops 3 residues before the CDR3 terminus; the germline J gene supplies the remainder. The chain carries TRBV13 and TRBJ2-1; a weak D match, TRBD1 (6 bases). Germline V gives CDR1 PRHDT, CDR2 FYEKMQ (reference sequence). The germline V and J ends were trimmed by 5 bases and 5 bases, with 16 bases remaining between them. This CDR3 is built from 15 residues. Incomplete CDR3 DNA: TGTGCCAGCAGCCCCCGCGGTGAGGGGGACAATGAG. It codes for CASSPRGEGDNE. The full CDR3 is CASSPRGEGDNEQFF.

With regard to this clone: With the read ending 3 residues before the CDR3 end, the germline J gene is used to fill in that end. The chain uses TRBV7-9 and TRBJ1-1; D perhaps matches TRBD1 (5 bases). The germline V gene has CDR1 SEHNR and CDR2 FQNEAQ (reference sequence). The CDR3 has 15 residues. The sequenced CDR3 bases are TGTGCCAGCAGCTTAGAGGATCAGGGAATCCACGAG. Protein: CASSLEDQGIHE. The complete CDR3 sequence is CASSLEDQGIHEAFF.

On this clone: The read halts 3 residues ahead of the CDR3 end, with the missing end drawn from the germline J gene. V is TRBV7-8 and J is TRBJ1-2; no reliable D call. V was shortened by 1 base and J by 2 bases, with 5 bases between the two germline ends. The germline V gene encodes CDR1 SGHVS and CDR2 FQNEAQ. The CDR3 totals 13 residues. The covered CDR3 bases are TGTGCCAGCAGCTTAGAAGGGAACTATGGC. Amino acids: CASSLEGNYG. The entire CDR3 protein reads CASSLEGNYGYTF.

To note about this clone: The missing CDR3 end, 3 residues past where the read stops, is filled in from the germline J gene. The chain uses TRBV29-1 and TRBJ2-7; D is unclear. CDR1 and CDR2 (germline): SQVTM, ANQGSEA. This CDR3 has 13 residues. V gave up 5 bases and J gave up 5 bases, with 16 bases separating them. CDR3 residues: CSVRLGPLDEQYF. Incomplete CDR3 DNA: TGCAGCGTTCGGTTAGGGCCTTTGGACGAG.

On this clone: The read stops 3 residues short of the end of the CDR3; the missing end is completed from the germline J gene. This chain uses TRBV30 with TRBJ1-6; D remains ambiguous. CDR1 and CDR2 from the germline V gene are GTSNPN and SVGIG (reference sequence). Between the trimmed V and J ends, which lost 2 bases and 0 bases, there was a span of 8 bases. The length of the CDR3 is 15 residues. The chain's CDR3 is CAWSKRSSYNSPLHF. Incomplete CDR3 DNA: TGTGCCTGGAGTAAGCGGAGCTCCTATAATTCACCC.

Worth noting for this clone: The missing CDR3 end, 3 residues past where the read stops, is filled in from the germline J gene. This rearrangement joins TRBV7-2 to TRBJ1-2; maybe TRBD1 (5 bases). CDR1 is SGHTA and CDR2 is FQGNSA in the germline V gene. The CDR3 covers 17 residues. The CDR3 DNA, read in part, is TGTGCAAGTCGCTTAGCGCCGATCCGGGGGGACTCCTACGAC. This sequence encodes CASRLAPIRGDSYD. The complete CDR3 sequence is CASRLAPIRGDSYDYTF.

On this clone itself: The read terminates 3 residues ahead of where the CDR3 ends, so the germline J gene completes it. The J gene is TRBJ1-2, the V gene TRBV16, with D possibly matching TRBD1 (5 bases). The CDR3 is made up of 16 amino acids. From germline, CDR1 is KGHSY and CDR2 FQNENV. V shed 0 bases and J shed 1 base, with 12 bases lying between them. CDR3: CASSQSYLGLNYGYTF. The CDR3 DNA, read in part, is TGTGCCAGCAGCCAATCTTACCTGGGACTTAACTATGGC.

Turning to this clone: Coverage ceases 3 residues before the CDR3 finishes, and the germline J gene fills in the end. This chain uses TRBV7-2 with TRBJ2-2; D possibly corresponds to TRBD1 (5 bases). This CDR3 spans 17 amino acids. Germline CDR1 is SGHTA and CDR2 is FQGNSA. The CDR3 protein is CASSLAGAATTNEKLFF. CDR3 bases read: TGTGCCAGCAGCTTAGCAGGGGCCGCGACAACTAATGAAAAG.

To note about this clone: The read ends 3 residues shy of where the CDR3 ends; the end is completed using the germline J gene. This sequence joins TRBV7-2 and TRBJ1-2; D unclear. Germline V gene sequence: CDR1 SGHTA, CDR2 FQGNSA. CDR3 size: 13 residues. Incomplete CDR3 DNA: TGTGCCAGCAGCTCGACAAAGCAGACCTCC. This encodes CASSSTKQTS. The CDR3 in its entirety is CASSSTKQTSYTF.

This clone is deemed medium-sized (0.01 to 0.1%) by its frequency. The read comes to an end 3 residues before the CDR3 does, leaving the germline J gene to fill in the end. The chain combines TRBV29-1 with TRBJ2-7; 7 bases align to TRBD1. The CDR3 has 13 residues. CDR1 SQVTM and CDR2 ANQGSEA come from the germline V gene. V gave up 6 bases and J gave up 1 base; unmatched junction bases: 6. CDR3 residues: CSVVPGQSYEQYF. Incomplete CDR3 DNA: TGCAGCGTCGTTCCGGGACAGTCCTACGAG.

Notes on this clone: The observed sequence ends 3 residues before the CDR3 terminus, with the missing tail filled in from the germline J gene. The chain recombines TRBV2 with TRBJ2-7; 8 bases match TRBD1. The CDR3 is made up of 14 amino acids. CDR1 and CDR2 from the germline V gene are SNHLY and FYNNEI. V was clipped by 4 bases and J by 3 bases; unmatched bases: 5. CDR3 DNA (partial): TGTGCCAGCAGTGCCGGGACAGGATTCTACGAG. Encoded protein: CASSAGTGFYE. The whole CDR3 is CASSAGTGFYEQYF.

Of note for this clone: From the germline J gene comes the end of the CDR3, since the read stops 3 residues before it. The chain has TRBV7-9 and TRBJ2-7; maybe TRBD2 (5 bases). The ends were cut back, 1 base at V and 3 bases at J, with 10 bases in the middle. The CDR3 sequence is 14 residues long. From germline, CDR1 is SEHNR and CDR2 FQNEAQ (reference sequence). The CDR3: CASSLVPGDYEQYF. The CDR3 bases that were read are TGTGCCAGCAGCTTAGTACCCGGGGACTACGAG.

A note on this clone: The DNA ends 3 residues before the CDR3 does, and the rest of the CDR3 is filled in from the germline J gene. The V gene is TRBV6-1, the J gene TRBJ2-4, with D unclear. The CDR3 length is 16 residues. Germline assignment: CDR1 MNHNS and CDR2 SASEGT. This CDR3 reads CASSAGADFSLGGQYF. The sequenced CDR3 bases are TGTGCCAGCAGTGCCGGTGCTGACTTCAGTCTAGGTGGT.